This T cell receptor beta chain derives from a study of blood T cell repertoires in COVID-19. Using immunoSEQ multiplex PCR, the repertoire was profiled, and TCRdb retains in-frame clones only, with some absent. The table shows over 200,000 clones, with roughly 87% occurring only once. Per germline, CDR1 KGHDR and CDR2 SFDVKD. The CDR3 has 19 amino acids. V lost 1 base, J lost 0 bases, and 18 bases lay in between. The sample was peripheral blood. The chain combines TRBV24-1 with TRBJ1-3; tentative D call: TRBD1 (5 bases). The source of this sequence is a man aged 35 to 55 with active or convalescent COVID-19. CDR3 residues: CATSDFWGYGRFSGNTIYF. CDR3 coding DNA: TGTGCCACCAGTGATTTTTGGGGGTACGGGAGATTCTCTGGAAACACCATATATTTT.